The rows below give T cell receptor beta chains drawn from one sample of a study of CD8+ T cells in alopecia areata. Profiled with immunoSEQ multiplex PCR; TCRdb holds only in-frame clones, not every one. Among 100,000 to 150,000 clones listed, 45% to 60% were seen once. The material sequenced was CD4+ T cells sorted from blood, taken at week 0. All receptors come from a human donor with alopecia areata. The CDR3 runs from the conserved cysteine through the conserved F or W. A D gene is named only where the DNA matches it firmly. Clone size appears in some rows only: once, few, many, or a class for an expanded clone.

abundance: -
d_gene: -
v_gene: TRBV7-3
j_gene: TRBJ2-7
CDR3nt: TGTGCCAGCAGCTTCACAGGGTTATCGGGCGAGCAGTACTTC
CDR3aa: CASSFTGLSGEQYF

abundance: -
d_gene: -
v_gene: TRBV5-1
j_gene: TRBJ2-7
CDR3nt: TGCGCCAGCAGCTTGGTTGATCGGTACGAGCAGTACTTC
CDR3aa: CASSLVDRYEQYF

abundance: -
d_gene: -
v_gene: TRBV2
j_gene: TRBJ2-5
CDR3nt: TGTGCCAGCAGTGTTGAGACCCAGTACTTC
CDR3aa: CASSVETQYF

abundance: -
d_gene: TRBD1
v_gene: TRBV27
j_gene: TRBJ2-3
CDR3nt: TGTGCCAGCAGTCCCGGGACAGCCACAGATACGCAGTATTTT
CDR3aa: CASSPGTATDTQYF

abundance: -
d_gene: -
v_gene: TRBV7-9
j_gene: TRBJ1-6
CDR3nt: TGTGCCAGCAGCACGGGACCGCCCTATACCCTCCACTTT
CDR3aa: CASSTGPPYTLHF

abundance: few
d_gene: -
v_gene: TRBV15
j_gene: TRBJ2-7
CDR3nt: TGTGCCACCAGCAGAGAAGGGGGTCGGAGGGGCAATTTCTACGAGCAGTACTTC
CDR3aa: CATSREGGRRGNFYEQYF

abundance: -
d_gene: TRBD1
v_gene: TRBV25-1
j_gene: TRBJ1-1
CDR3nt: TGTGCCAGCAGTGAATATCCCGGGACAGAAACAGAAGCTTTCTTT
CDR3aa: CASSEYPGTETEAFF

abundance: -
d_gene: -
v_gene: TRBV7-2
j_gene: TRBJ2-7
CDR3nt: TGTGCCACCTCCCCTGGGGCAGGCGCATACGAGCAGTACTTC
CDR3aa: CATSPGAGAYEQYF

abundance: few
d_gene: -
v_gene: TRBV4-3
j_gene: TRBJ1-1
CDR3nt: TGCGCCAGCAGCCAACGGCAAGCCACTGAAGCTTTCTTT
CDR3aa: CASSQRQATEAFF

abundance: few
d_gene: -
v_gene: TRBV20-1
j_gene: TRBJ1-2
CDR3nt: TGCAGTGCTAGAGTCAGGGTTCCTCCCTTC
CDR3aa: CSARVRVPPF